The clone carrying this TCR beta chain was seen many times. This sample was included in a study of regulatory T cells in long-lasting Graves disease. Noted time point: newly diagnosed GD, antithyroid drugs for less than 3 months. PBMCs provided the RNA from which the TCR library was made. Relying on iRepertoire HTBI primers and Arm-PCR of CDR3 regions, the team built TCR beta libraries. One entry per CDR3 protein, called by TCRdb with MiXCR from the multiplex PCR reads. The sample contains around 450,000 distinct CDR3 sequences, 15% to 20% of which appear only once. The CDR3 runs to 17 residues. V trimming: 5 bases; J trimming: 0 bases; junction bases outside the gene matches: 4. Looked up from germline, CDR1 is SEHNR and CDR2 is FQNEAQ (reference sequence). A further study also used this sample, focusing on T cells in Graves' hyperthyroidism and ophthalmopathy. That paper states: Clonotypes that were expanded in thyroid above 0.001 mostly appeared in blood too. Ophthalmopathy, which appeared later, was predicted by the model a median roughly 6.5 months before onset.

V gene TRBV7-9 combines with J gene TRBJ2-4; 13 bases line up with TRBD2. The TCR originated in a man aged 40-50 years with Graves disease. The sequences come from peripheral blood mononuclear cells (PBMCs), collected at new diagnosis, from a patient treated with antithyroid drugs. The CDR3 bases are TGTGCCAGCAGCCCTGGGACTAGCGGGATAGCCAAAAACATTCAGTACTTC. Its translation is CASSPGTSGIAKNIQYF.